This entry lists 20 T cell receptor beta chains sequenced from one sample in a study of lymphopenia after photon versus proton radiotherapy. Some clones are missing from TCRdb's copy, which holds only in-frame ones; the method was immunoSEQ multiplex PCR. The sample contains 150,000 to 200,000 clones, roughly nine tenths of which appear only once. Sequencing used peripheral blood, obtained from a patient treated with photon-based radiotherapy. All receptors derive from a middle-aged man with gastric cancer.

V gene TRBV13 combines with J gene TRBJ2-5; 8 positions agree with TRBD1. Trimming cost V 4 bases and J 2 bases; bases outside gene matches: 6. The CDR3 is 15 amino acids. Germline V lookup: CDR1 PRHDT, CDR2 FYEKMQ (reference sequence). The CDR3 spells CASSSGTGKQETQYF. The CDR3 coding sequence is TGTGCCAGCAGCTCTGGGACAGGTAAACAAGAGACCCAGTACTTC.

At least ten counts were recorded for this clone. The chain joins TRBV2 to TRBJ2-1, with D unclear. The CDR3 sequence is 13 residues long. From germline, CDR1 is SNHLY and CDR2 FYNNEI. The CDR3 DNA is TGTGCGCTCTCTCCGGGCGGCTACAATGAGCAGTTCTTC. This codes for CALSPGGYNEQFF.

The chain joins TRBV29-1 to TRBJ2-3, with 8 nucleotides matching TRBD2. The germline V gene encodes CDR1 SQVTM and CDR2 ANQGSEA. After removal of 4 bases from V and 8 bases from J, the junction contained 14 bases not matched to a gene. The CDR3 loop spans 15 amino acids. CDR3 sequence reads: CSVARGTTSVGTQYF. The CDR3 DNA sequence: TGCAGCGTTGCACGCGGGACGACTAGCGTGGGTACGCAGTATTTT.

The chain couples TRBV28 to TRBJ1-1; no definite D call. This CDR3 has 12 residues. Germline V gene data show CDR1 as MDHEN and CDR2 as SYDVKM. The germline V and J ends were trimmed by 0 bases and 11 bases, with 10 bases remaining between them. The CDR3 DNA reads TGTGCCAGCAGTTTATGGGGGTTGAAGGCTTTCTTT. The encoded protein is CASSLWGLKAFF.

This clone was detected only once. V is TRBV5-1 and J is TRBJ2-6; TRBD1 agrees at 12 bases. CDR3 length: 18 residues. Trimming at V came to 4 bases and at J to 3 bases, leaving 8 bases not matched to a gene. Germline values: CDR1 SGHRS, CDR2 YFSETQ. This chain's CDR3 is CASSISGTGGSGANVLTF. Written as DNA, the CDR3 is TGCGCCAGCAGCATTTCCGGGACAGGGGGCAGTGGGGCCAACGTCCTGACTTTC. The full variable domain, in which reference TRBV5-1 and TRBJ2-6 provide the parts outside the CDR3, is KAGVTQTPRYLIKTRGQQVTLSCSPISGHRSVSWYQQTPGQGLQFLFEYFSETQRNKGNFPGRFSGRQFSNSRSEMNVSTLELGDSALYLCASSISGTGGSGANVLTFGAGSRLTVL.

V gene TRBV27 combines with J gene TRBJ2-7; D unclear. The CDR3 sequence is 13 residues long. V gave up 0 bases and J gave up 0 bases, with 3 bases separating them. Germline lookup yields CDR1 MNHEY and CDR2 SMNVEV (reference sequence). The CDR3 nucleotides read TGTGCCAGCAGTTTATCATACTCCTACGAGCAGTACTTC. Translation gives CASSLSYSYEQYF.

The chain combines TRBV5-1 with TRBJ2-3, with TRBD2 matching 11 bases. Germline V lookup: CDR1 SGHRS, CDR2 YFSETQ. The CDR3 runs to 15 residues. Trimming took 4 bases from V and 3 from J; bases not matched to a gene: 4. In DNA form, the CDR3 reads TGCGCCAGCAGCCCACTAGCGGGAGCAACAGATACGCAGTATTTT. Protein sequence: CASSPLAGATDTQYF.

The chain recombines TRBV7-9 with TRBJ1-1; TRBD1 matches at 7 bases. Germline-derived CDR1 and CDR2 are SEHNR and FQNEAQ (reference sequence). The ends lost 7 bases at V and 8 bases at J; junction bases unmatched: 10. This CDR3 is built from 13 residues. The CDR3 spells CASKQGDQREAFF. The CDR3 DNA sequence: TGTGCCAGCAAGCAGGGGGATCAGAGAGAAGCTTTCTTT.

This clone was counted between two and nine times. V usage is TRBV5-5 and J usage is TRBJ1-2; D is possibly TRBD1 (5 bases). The CDR3 has 18 residues. CDR1 and CDR2 (germline): SGHKS, YYEKEE (reference sequence). V shed 0 bases and J shed 2 bases, with 20 bases lying between them. The CDR3 DNA reads as TGTGCCAGCAGCTTGGCCTTCGTTATAGTACGGGGGAACTATGGCTACACCTTC. This sequence encodes CASSLAFVIVRGNYGYTF.

The chain has TRBV11-2 and TRBJ2-7; TRBD2 matches at 7 bases. CDR1 and CDR2 (germline): SGHAT, FQNNGV. The CDR3 sequence is 15 residues long. V trimming: 1 base; J trimming: 0 bases; junction bases outside the gene matches: 3. The CDR3 DNA follows: TGTGCCAGCAGCTTAGGGCGGGAGCGCTCCTACGAGCAGTACTTC. It yields the protein CASSLGRERSYEQYF.

The chain combines TRBV4-1 with TRBJ2-7, with TRBD2 matching 9 bases. The CDR3 runs to 17 residues. The germline gives CDR1 MGHRA, CDR2 YSYEKL. V lost 0 bases, J lost 3 bases, and 9 bases stayed unmatched. CDR3 sequence: CASSQDRRASGNYEQYF. DNA for the CDR3: TGCGCCAGCAGCCAAGATCGGAGAGCTAGCGGGAACTACGAGCAGTACTTC.

The chain combines TRBV6-5 with TRBJ1-5; 9 bases align to TRBD1. There are 15 residues in the CDR3. Germline values: CDR1 MNHEY, CDR2 SVGAGI. J was trimmed by 6 bases and V by 0 bases; bases with no gene match: 3. The CDR3 sequence: CASSYSTGGGQPQHF. CDR3 bases: TGTGCCAGCAGTTACTCGACAGGGGGAGGTCAGCCCCAGCATTTT.

The genes are TRBV5-1 and TRBJ1-4, with 7 bases fitting TRBD1. Germline V CDR1 and CDR2: SGHRS, YFSETQ. With V trimmed by 0 bases and J by 7 bases, 12 bases remained unmatched. The CDR3 covers 17 residues. The CDR3 sequence is CASSLAPIGGAGEKLFF. CDR3 sequence (DNA): TGCGCCAGCAGCTTGGCCCCTATAGGGGGCGCGGGTGAAAAACTGTTTTTT.

The rearrangement links TRBV27 to TRBJ1-2, with D possibly TRBD1 on 6 matching bases. Germline lookup yields CDR1 MNHEY and CDR2 SMNVEV (reference sequence). The CDR3 totals 15 residues. Trimming took off 3 bases at V and 2 bases at J, with 13 bases between the two ends. The CDR3 DNA follows: TGTGCCAGCAGTTTTTCGACAGGAGCAAACTATGGCTACACCTTC. Translated: CASSFSTGANYGYTF.

The chain links TRBV27 to TRBJ1-5, with 7 positions matching TRBD1. Per the germline V gene, CDR1 is MNHEY and CDR2 is SMNVEV (reference sequence). Trimming at V came to 4 bases and at J to 0 bases, leaving 12 bases not matched to a gene. The CDR3 has 18 residues. CDR3 loop: CASSSYRGDLLSNQPQHF. CDR3 in DNA: TGTGCCAGCAGTTCATACAGGGGTGACCTTCTTAGCAATCAGCCCCAGCATTTT.

The chain couples TRBV6-5 to TRBJ1-5; 7 bases match TRBD1. Germline lookup yields CDR1 MNHEY and CDR2 SVGAGI. The CDR3 spans 15 residues. V lost 0 bases, J lost 11 bases, and 10 bases stayed unmatched. Here the CDR3 DNA reads TGTGCCAGCAGTTACTCGAGGGGGCCCCAGGAGACCCAGCATTTT. This codes for CASSYSRGPQETQHF.

The genes are TRBV25-1 and TRBJ1-4; TRBD1 matches 7 bases. Looked up from germline, CDR1 is MGHDK and CDR2 is SYGVNS. With V trimmed by 7 bases and J by 8 bases, 7 bases remained unmatched. The CDR3 is 13 amino acids. CDR3 in DNA: TGTGCCAGCACCCCCTGGGACAGCGAAAAACTGTTTTTT. Protein sequence: CASTPWDSEKLFF.

This chain links TRBV12-5 with TRBJ1-2, with D maybe TRBD1 (5 bases). V dropped 0 bases and J dropped 8 bases, with 10 bases sitting between them. Per germline, CDR1 LGHNT and CDR2 FRNRAP. The CDR3 contains 13 residues. CDR3: CASGLVGVYGYTF. In DNA form, the CDR3 reads TGTGCTAGTGGTTTGGTAGGGGTGTACGGCTACACCTTC.

V gene TRBV7-6 combines with J gene TRBJ1-1, with 9 bases identical to TRBD1. The CDR3 extends over 16 amino acids. Germline loops: CDR1 SGHVS, CDR2 FNYEAQ. With V trimmed by 6 bases and J by 2 bases, 10 bases remained unmatched. The CDR3 DNA reads as TGTGCCAGCAGTTCACCCCCGGGACAGGGAAACACTGAAGCTTTCTTT. Its translation is CASSSPPGQGNTEAFF.

The gene calls are TRBV19 and TRBJ1-2; 8 bases fit TRBD1. J gave up 4 bases and V 6 bases, and 7 bases lay outside the gene matches. Germline V gene sequence: CDR1 LNHDA, CDR2 SQIVND (reference sequence). The CDR3 is 14 residues long. The CDR3 DNA reads TGTGCCAGTAGACCAGCGGACAGGGTCTATGGCTACACCTTC. It translates to CASRPADRVYGYTF.